This TCR beta chain was observed in a study of T cell clonality in common variable immunodeficiency. Study-wide points: Fewer deletions and N-nucleotide insertions were reportedly seen in common variable immunodeficiency TCR beta sequences.

CVID and control samples used equivalent genomic DNA input. Sequencing used immunoSEQ multiplex PCR; TCRdb keeps in-frame clones, though not all of them. Recorded here are about 43,000 clones, none singletons. This clone came up many times. The antigen is not known. The specimen sequenced was peripheral blood mononuclear cells. This clonotype was sampled from a person between 18 and 75 years old in good health.

CDR3 protein: CASSVSSEQFF. CDR3 DNA (partial): TGTGCCAGCAGCGTTAGTAGTGAG. The chain employs TRBV7-3 and TRBJ2-1, with unresolved D. The CDR3 extends 3 residues past the end of the read, so its final part is completed from the germline J gene. The CDR3 loop spans 11 amino acids. The germline gives CDR1 SGHTA, CDR2 FQGTGA. Trimming took 5 bases from V and 9 from J, leaving 8 bases between them.